This TCR beta chain was retrieved from a study of blood T cell repertoires in COVID-19 (TCRdb year 2020). A note on the overall study: Recovered participants in ImmuneRACE Cohort 3 were defined by two consecutive negative NP/OP PCR tests, clearance by a healthcare professional, or resolution of symptoms. The dataset comprised deeply sampled blood TCRbeta repertoires from subjects exposed to, actively infected with, or recovered from COVID-19. The repertoires were made available in a free public database intended to serve as a resource for research on the immune response to SARS-CoV-2. The material from the prospective study consisted of cDNA or gDNA derived from T cells, B-cell-depleted T cells, or PBMCs. Sample metadata almost always included a de-identified subject ID, COVID-19 status, age in years and sex. Where available, HLA class I and class II types were taken from metadata supplied by the sample provider and were not determined by assay-based typing. Samples from collaborators originated in the United States, Italy and Spain and spanned both the acute and convalescent phases of COVID-19. Samples were obtained from the ongoing ImmuneRACE study (first 160 participants) and from 950 to 1,500 subjects provided by 6 global collaborators.

Beyond this particular receptor, the publication reports: The quantity of clinical and demographic metadata differed by source and by participant and was supplied without curation.

In the prospective study, participants were about 18 to 89 years old, resided in about two dozen geographic areas of the United States, and were enrolled through a virtual design. In the prospective study, participants were assigned to cohorts based on the clinical history participants reported in a screening survey and a study questionnaire. In the prospective study, whole blood, serum and a nasopharyngeal or oropharyngeal swab were collected from each participant by mobile phlebotomists. Prospective study participants could optionally give additional blood draws and questionnaires over an approximately 2-month period. Blood samples from the prospective study were shipped frozen or at room temperature prior to DNA extraction. Clipping removes 4 bases from V and 5 bases from J, with 8 as the unmatched junction base count. Including cysteine and phenylalanine, the CDR3 has 17 amino acids. The DNA shown is the 51-base CDR3, in frame from base 1. Per the germline V gene, MDHEN is the CDR1 and SYDVKM is the CDR2.

Regarding this clone: There is no known antigen for this receptor. No much larger clone is present one base from it, and per-base qualities are unavailable.

The immunoSEQ Assay, a bias-controlled multiplex PCR, was used to amplify TCRbeta CDR3 regions from genomic DNA. The paper's data handling went like this. Nucleated cell counts per sample were estimated from amplification of reference gene primers within the assay. Sequence reads were collapsed and filtered to measure the absolute abundance of every unique TCRbeta CDR3 rearrangement. For each sample, productive Simpson clonality was calculated as the square root of Simpson's diversity index over productive rearrangements. TCRdb carries this immuneACCESS record with in-frame sequences only. Its versions omit some clonotypes, under half of them owing to an unresolved V gene in the studies checked, with the rest unexplained. V and J calls and clone size are those listed in that table; D and trimming were worked out from the DNA. Present in this sample are approximately 170,000 clones, 65% to 80% of which were seen just once. The ten biggest clones cover around 19% of the sample.

The source material was PBMCs or T cells enriched from blood (not recorded which). The V and J genes are TRBV28 and TRBJ2-2; TRBD2 aligns with 12 central bases. This TCR came from a woman aged 70 to 79 in a cohort exposed to, infected with or recovered from COVID-19 (not recorded which). At the DNA level, the sequence is TGTGCCAGCAGTTACCCGTCTAGCGGGAGGGAGACCGGGGAGCTGTTTTTT. Its coded protein is CASSYPSSGRETGELFF. The variable domain in full, with residues beyond the CDR3 obtained from the reference TRBV28 and TRBJ2-2 genes, is DVKVTQSSRYLVKRTGEKVFLECVQDMDHENMFWYRQDPGLGLRLIYFSYDVKMKEKGDIPEGYSVSREKKERFSLILESASTNQTSMYLCASSYPSSGRETGELFFGEGSRLTVL.